These 16 T cell receptor beta chains share one sample of origin, sequenced in a study of cytomegalovirus exposure and HLA in healthy donors. PCR amplification relied on 60 Vbeta primers (plus 13 Jbeta primers). Profiled with immunoSEQ multiplex PCR; TCRdb holds only in-frame clones, not every one. This sample yields about 180,000 clones, of which around four fifths are seen a single time; less than 1.5% belongs to the top ten. The sample was PBMCs. These receptors were collected from a man aged 18 to 35 in good health and CMV-seronegative.

The chain carries TRBV6-6 and TRBJ2-1; a weak D match, TRBD2 (5 bases). Trimming removed 2 bases from V and 4 bases from J, with 6 bases in between. The CDR3 is made up of 13 amino acids. Germline loops: CDR1 MNHNY, CDR2 SVGAGI (reference sequence). This chain's CDR3 is CASSYEGYNEQFF. DNA of the CDR3: TGTGCCAGCAGTTACGAGGGATACAATGAGCAGTTCTTC.

This clone was observed a few times. Compared with germline, one end of the junction differs, possibly owing to a read error. This chain joins TRBV7-7 and TRBJ2-1, with 10 bases matching TRBD2. The CDR3 runs to 15 residues. The germline CDR1 and CDR2 sequences are SSHAT and FNYEAQ (reference sequence). CDR3 DNA: TGTGCTAGCAGCCCCCGACTAGCGGGCCCCAATGAGCAGTTCTTC. Translation: CASSPRLAGPNEQFF.

The chain links TRBV28 to TRBJ2-7; D gene ambiguous. Between the trimmed V and J ends, which lost 2 bases and 0 bases, there was a span of 11 bases. From germline, CDR1 is MDHEN and CDR2 SYDVKM. The CDR3 length is 15 residues. This CDR3 is CASSLGLLSSYEQYF. DNA of the CDR3: TGTGCCAGCAGTTTAGGTTTGCTTAGCTCCTACGAGCAGTACTTC.

This clone was counted between two and nine times. The gene calls are TRBV7-9 and TRBJ2-5; no reliable D call. The germline V gene has CDR1 SEHNR and CDR2 FQNEAQ (reference sequence). This CDR3 region has 11 residues. Trimming took 4 bases from V and 7 from J, leaving 7 bases between them. In DNA, the CDR3 is TGTGCCAGCAGCTCAACGGGGACCCAGTACTTC. Its translation: CASSSTGTQYF.

The chain links TRBV7-9 to TRBJ2-5; 8 nucleotides agree with TRBD1. Germline V CDR1 and CDR2: SEHNR, FQNEAQ (reference sequence). V lost 4 bases, J lost 4 bases, and 5 bases stayed unmatched. The CDR3 runs 14 residues. The CDR3 loop is CASSSQTGAETQYF. The CDR3, as DNA: TGTGCCAGCAGCTCCCAGACAGGGGCAGAGACCCAGTACTTC.

In DNA, the CDR3 is TGTGCCAGCAACACTAATTGCGGGCGGTCCCAAGAGACCCAGTACTTC. It specifies CASNTNCGRSQETQYF. The chain has TRBV2 and TRBJ2-5, with TRBD2 as a possible D gene (5 bases). This CDR3 region has 16 residues. Germline V gene lookup returns CDR1 SNHLY and CDR2 FYNNEI. V was pared by 7 bases and J by 1 base, with 19 bases between.

The chain recombines TRBV18 with TRBJ1-4; 9 bases are shared with TRBD1. Germline-derived CDR1 and CDR2 are KGHSH and LQKENI. The CDR3 is 16 amino acids. V lost 4 bases and J lost 0; bases outside the gene matches: 3. CDR3 sequence (DNA): TGTGCCAGCTCACGGGACAGGGAGTCAACTAATGAAAAACTGTTTTTT. This sequence encodes CASSRDRESTNEKLFF. Full variable domain (remainder filled in from reference TRBV18 and TRBJ1-4): NAGVMQNPRHLVRRRGQEARLRCSPMKGHSHVYWYRQLPEEGLKFMVYLQKENIIDESGMPKERFSAEFPKEGPSILRIQQVVRGDSAAYFCASSRDRESTNEKLFFGSGTQLSVL.

This clone was seen a few times. The rearrangement joins TRBV19 to TRBJ1-1; D is uncertain. This CDR3 spans 12 amino acids. The V end lost 2 bases, the J end lost 6 bases, and 7 bases lay between the germline ends. The V gene's germline CDR1 is LNHDA and CDR2 SQIVND (reference sequence). DNA of the CDR3: TGTGCCAGTAGTATAACCCAGTCTGAAGCTTTCTTT. Its protein product is CASSITQSEAFF.

The chain joins TRBV5-1 to TRBJ2-7; the D gene is possibly TRBD1 (6 bases). Looked up from germline, CDR1 is SGHRS and CDR2 is YFSETQ. The CDR3 contains 15 residues. V was cut by 4 bases and J by 0 bases, with 14 bases left in between. CDR3 nucleotides: TGCGCCAGCAGCATGGGACACCAGGGCTCCTACGAGCAGTACTTC. The encoded protein is CASSMGHQGSYEQYF.

This clone has just one count. The J gene is TRBJ2-1, the V gene TRBV7-9, with D perhaps matching TRBD2 (5 bases). Per the germline V gene, CDR1 is SEHNR and CDR2 is FQNEAQ (reference sequence). This CDR3 is built from 16 residues. Trimming removed 3 bases at V and 0 bases at J, with 12 bases between. This chain's CDR3 is CASSLGGSSSYNEQFF. In nucleotides, the CDR3 is TGTGCCAGCAGCTTGGGTGGGAGTAGCTCCTACAATGAGCAGTTCTTC.

The genes are TRBV27 and TRBJ2-1; a possible D gene is TRBD1 (6 bases). Trimming shortened V by 7 bases and J by 4 bases, and 8 bases separated the two germline ends. This CDR3 is built from 12 residues. Germline V gene lookup returns CDR1 MNHEY and CDR2 SMNVEV (reference sequence). Here the CDR3 DNA reads TGTGCCAGCACTACAGGGTACAATGAGCAGTTCTTC. Protein: CASTTGYNEQFF.

This rearrangement joins TRBV5-6 to TRBJ1-1, with D unresolved. The CDR3 has 13 amino acids. The germline CDR1 and CDR2 sequences are SGHDT and YYEEEE. Trimming took 4 bases from V and 1 from J, leaving 8 bases between them. In nucleotides, the CDR3 is TGTGCCAGCAGCAACCACGGGAACACTGAAGCTTTCTTT. Protein: CASSNHGNTEAFF.

In DNA form, the CDR3 reads TGCGCCAGCACCTACAGGGGCGGGGATGGCTACACCTTC. It is translated as CASTYRGGDGYTF. The J gene is TRBJ1-2, the V gene TRBV5-1; 7 nucleotides align to TRBD1. The CDR3 has 13 residues. Germline V CDR1 and CDR2: SGHRS, YFSETQ. Germline trimming cut 6 bases from V and 6 bases from J; bases unmatched to any gene: 8. The whole variable domain, remainder taken from reference TRBV5-1 and TRBJ1-2, is KAGVTQTPRYLIKTRGQQVTLSCSPISGHRSVSWYQQTPGQGLQFLFEYFSETQRNKGNFPGRFSGRQFSNSRSEMNVSTLELGDSALYLCASTYRGGDGYTFGSGTRLTVV.

Worth noting for this clone: At one of its ends the junction is not consistent with the germline gene, which may arise from a read error. The gene calls are TRBV7-7 and TRBJ2-3, with D possibly being TRBD2 (5 bases). The CDR3 spans 14 residues. Germline V gene lookup returns CDR1 SSHAT and CDR2 FNYEAQ (reference sequence). The CDR3: CASSPGVSTDTQYF. The CDR3 DNA reads TGTGCTAGCAGCCCCGGGGTCAGCACAGATACGCAGTATTTT. Variable domain in full (rest from reference TRBV7-7 and TRBJ2-3): GAGVSQSPRYKVTKRGQDVTLRCDPISSHATLYWYQQALGQGPEFLTYFNYEAQPDKSGLPSDRFSAERPEGSISTLTIQRTEQRDSAMYRCASSPGVSTDTQYFGPGTRLTVL.

V usage is TRBV5-6 and J usage is TRBJ2-7; 11 bases align to TRBD2. Trimming cost V 4 bases and J 0 bases; bases outside gene matches: 3. The CDR3 is 15 residues long. Germline loops: CDR1 SGHDT, CDR2 YYEEEE. This CDR3 reads CASSPTSGNSYEQYF. For the CDR3, the DNA is TGTGCCAGCAGCCCGACTAGCGGGAACTCCTACGAGCAGTACTTC.

J is TRBJ2-7 and V is TRBV27; TRBD2 might be the D (5 bases). This CDR3 is 14 amino acids long. Trimming took off 5 bases at V and 2 bases at J, with 13 bases between the two ends. Germline lookup yields CDR1 MNHEY and CDR2 SMNVEV (reference sequence). DNA for the CDR3: TGTGCCAGCAGTGGGGTCGGGGTACCCTACGAGCAGTACTTC. Its translation is CASSGVGVPYEQYF.